These 11 T cell receptor beta chains originate from one sample sequenced in a study of control samples from healthy donors and cancer patients. The data were produced by immunoSEQ multiplex PCR, yet TCRdb's version contains in-frame clones alone and is incomplete. This table holds about 160,000 clones, approximately 90% found once. Sequencing was carried out using blood. Receptor source: a man aged 25-45 years in good health.

The chain joins TRBV24-1 to TRBJ2-3; D might be TRBD1 (6 bases). The CDR3 has 16 amino acids. Looked up from germline, CDR1 is KGHDR and CDR2 is SFDVKD. V was cut by 1 base and J by 3 bases, with 13 bases left in between. The CDR3 loop reads CATSDFLVQGTDTQYF. The CDR3 region has the DNA TGTGCCACCAGTGATTTTCTAGTACAGGGTACAGATACGCAGTATTTT.

This rearrangement joins TRBV19 to TRBJ2-2, with 7 bases fitting TRBD2. The CDR3 runs to 14 residues. Germline CDR1 and CDR2: LNHDA and SQIVND (reference sequence). Trimming at V came to 1 base and at J to 4 bases, leaving 0 bases not matched to a gene. In DNA, the CDR3 is TGTGCCAGTAGTATAGGCGGGGGCACCGGGGAGCTGTTTTTT. Protein sequence: CASSIGGGTGELFF. The complete variable domain, with remaining parts taken from reference TRBV19 and TRBJ2-2, reads DGGITQSPKYLFRKEGQNVTLSCEQNLNHDAMYWYRQDPGQGLRLIYYSQIVNDFQKGDIAEGYSVSREKKESFPLTVTSAQKNPTAFYLCASSIGGGTGELFFGEGSRLTVL.

The rearrangement links TRBV2 to TRBJ1-2; D unresolved. Trimming took off 6 bases at V and 3 bases at J, with 11 bases between the two ends. This CDR3 is built from 13 residues. Germline V CDR1 and CDR2: SNHLY, FYNNEI. CDR3 DNA sequence: TGTGCCAGCAGCCTTGACCGGGACTATGGCTACACCTTC. Residues: CASSLDRDYGYTF.

The chain carries TRBV7-6 and TRBJ2-6, with TRBD1 matching 8 bases. CDR3 length equals 19 residues. Per germline, CDR1 SGHVS and CDR2 FNYEAQ. Germline trimming cut 4 bases from V and 1 base from J; bases unmatched to any gene: 12. CDR3 in amino acids: CASSSQQGDLISGANVLTF. CDR3 bases: TGTGCCAGCAGCTCGCAACAGGGGGACCTCATTTCTGGGGCCAACGTCCTGACTTTC.

CDR3 protein: CSASRPGEAFF. The CDR3, as DNA: TGCAGTGCTAGTCGTCCGGGTGAAGCTTTCTTT. This sequence joins TRBV20-1 and TRBJ1-1; unclear D gene. The CDR3 covers 11 residues. The germline CDR1 and CDR2 sequences are DFQATT and SNEGSKA (reference sequence). The V end lost 3 bases, the J end lost 7 bases, and 9 bases lay between the germline ends.

The chain combines TRBV6-5 with TRBJ2-7; 11 bases agree with TRBD1. This CDR3 is built from 15 residues. V shed 2 bases and J 3 bases; nucleotides not matched to a gene: 3. Germline CDR1 reads MNHEY; CDR2 reads SVGAGI. The CDR3 DNA sequence: TGTGCCAGCAGTTACAGGGACAGGGGGATCTACGAGCAGTACTTC. Its translation is CASSYRDRGIYEQYF.

V usage is TRBV5-4 and J usage is TRBJ1-2; D is unresolved. V was cut by 0 bases and J by 5 bases, with 11 bases left in between. Germline loops: CDR1 SGHNT, CDR2 YYREEE (reference sequence). The CDR3 has 14 residues. The CDR3 reads CASSLAGGVYGYTF. DNA for the CDR3: TGTGCCAGCAGCTTGGCCGGTGGGGTATATGGCTACACCTTC. Full variable domain (rest looked up from reference TRBV5-4 and TRBJ1-2): ETGVTQSPTHLIKTRGQQVTLRCSSQSGHNTVSWYQQALGQGPQFIFQYYREEENGRGNFPPRFSGLQFPNYSSELNVNALELDDSALYLCASSLAGGVYGYTFGSGTRLTVV.

The chain uses TRBV7-6 and TRBJ1-1; TRBD1 might be the D (6 bases). Deletions cut 5 bases from V and 0 bases from J, with 19 bases between. There are 17 residues in the CDR3. Germline assignment: CDR1 SGHVS and CDR2 FNYEAQ. The CDR3 sequence: CASSPVGGQRMNTEAFF. CDR3 DNA: TGTGCCAGCAGCCCAGTGGGGGGGCAAAGAATGAACACTGAAGCTTTCTTT.

This chain uses TRBV11-2 with TRBJ2-5, with D perhaps being TRBD1 or TRBD2 (5 bases each). The germline V gene encodes CDR1 SGHAT and CDR2 FQNNGV. Trimming pared 6 bases from V and 3 bases from J, leaving 8 bases between. The CDR3 is made up of 12 amino acids. The CDR3 is CASSVGEETQYF. CDR3 nucleotides: TGTGCCAGCAGTGTGGGGGAAGAGACCCAGTACTTC.

The chain joins TRBV28 to TRBJ2-7, with 11 bases that match TRBD2. V was clipped by 4 bases and J by 2 bases; unmatched bases: 7. This CDR3 spans 16 amino acids. The V gene's germline CDR1 is MDHEN and CDR2 SYDVKM. The CDR3 loop is CASSSSLAGVAYEQYF. The CDR3, as DNA: TGTGCCAGCAGTTCCTCACTAGCGGGAGTGGCCTACGAGCAGTACTTC.

The rearrangement joins TRBV2 to TRBJ1-5; D is possibly TRBD1 (6 bases). The CDR3 consists of 14 residues. The germline V gene has CDR1 SNHLY and CDR2 FYNNEI. Trimming removed 4 bases from V and 7 bases from J, with 14 bases in between. The CDR3 nucleotides read TGTGCCAGCAGTGCGGAGGGGGGGCTACAGCCCCAGCATTTT. It is translated as CASSAEGGLQPQHF.